This T cell receptor beta chain was documented in a study of cytomegalovirus exposure and HLA in healthy donors. Study-level results: TCR beta V- and J-gene trimming was later associated with a missense DCLRE1C variant. When a later analysis compared HLA-associated TCR beta chains with equally common others, the HLA-associated chains turned out to be more clonally expanded and to have lower generation probabilities. The authors judged a highly shared variant cluster likely a sequencing artifact.

As regards this clone: Its specificity is unknown.

Primers for the PCR totalled 60 Vbeta and 13 Jbeta. Repertoires were generated with immunoSEQ multiplex PCR, while TCRdb's copy carries only in-frame clones and drops some. The data show 140,000 to 150,000 clones, 75% seen once. The TCR sequence derives from a young man in good health and CMV-seronegative. Source material: PBMCs.

CDR3 sequence reads: CAISEVAGRGIQYF. Here the CDR3 DNA reads TGTGCCATCAGTGAAGTAGCGGGGAGGGGCATTCAGTACTTC. This sequence joins TRBV10-3 and TRBJ2-4; TRBD2 matches at 8 bases. This CDR3 has 14 amino acids. Germline V gene data show CDR1 as ENHRY and CDR2 as SYGVKD. J lost 9 bases, V lost 3 bases, and 7 bases had no gene match.